A selection of T cell receptor beta chains follows, all from one sample in a study of blood T cell repertoires in COVID-19. Profiled with immunoSEQ multiplex PCR; TCRdb holds only in-frame clones, not every one. Altogether roughly 45,000 clones are present, 80% to 95% being singletons, with the ten largest covering roughly 0.99%. Sequencing input: peripheral blood. The receptors derive from a man aged 55 to 70 with COVID-19, enrolled during active disease. Both conserved end residues are part of each CDR3. The order of the fields is D gene, J gene, clone size, V gene, CDR3 protein, CDR3 DNA. A D gene is named only where the DNA matches it firmly. Part of the rows lack a size; the others show once, few, many or a class for expanded clones.

TRBD2 TRBJ2-1 NA TRBV4-1 CASSPSGVGNEQFF TGCGCCAGCAGCCCTAGCGGGGTCGGAAATGAGCAGTTCTTC
NA TRBJ1-1 NA TRBV28 CAVLGDTRTEAFF TGTGCCGTCTTAGGGGACACCCGTACTGAAGCTTTCTTT
TRBD2 TRBJ2-7 NA TRBV7-2 CASSLVTGGSSYEQYF TGTGCCAGCAGCTTAGTTACGGGCGGGAGCTCCTACGAGCAGTACTTC
TRBD2 TRBJ2-6 NA TRBV5-4 CASSSLAGGRSGANVLTF TGTGCCAGCAGCTCACTAGCGGGGGGGCGGTCTGGGGCCAACGTCCTGACTTTC
NA TRBJ2-7 NA TRBV7-2 CASSLVPLGEQYF TGTGCCAGCAGCTTAGTCCCCCTCGGCGAGCAGTACTTC
TRBD1 TRBJ1-3 NA TRBV10-3 CAIRGTVGNTIYF TGTGCCATCAGAGGGACAGTTGGAAACACCATATATTTT
NA TRBJ1-2 once TRBV24-1 CATSDPRVGGYTF TGTGCCACCAGTGATCCCCGGGTCGGAGGCTACACCTTC
NA TRBJ2-5 NA TRBV24-1 CATSAGGQETQYF TGTGCCACCAGTGCCGGGGGGCAGGAGACCCAGTACTTC
NA TRBJ1-6 NA TRBV9 CASSVWGVPPLHF TGTGCCAGCAGCGTCTGGGGGGTGCCACCCCTCCACTTT
TRBD2 TRBJ2-1 NA TRBV5-4 CASSLSVASGYNEQFF TGTGCCAGCAGCTTGTCGGTCGCTAGCGGGTACAATGAGCAGTTCTTC
TRBD2 TRBJ2-3 NA TRBV7-2 CASSSVAGAPDTQYF TGTGCCAGCAGCTCTGTAGCGGGAGCCCCAGATACGCAGTATTTT
NA TRBJ2-5 NA TRBV7-3 CASSFETGPQYF TGTGCCAGCAGTTTTGAAACAGGTCCGCAGTACTTC
NA TRBJ1-2 NA TRBV6-1 CASSDNRGSYGYTF TGTGCCAGCAGTGATAATCGGGGAAGCTATGGCTACACCTTC